These 19 T cell receptor beta chains originate from one sample sequenced in a study of OX40 agonist ivuxolimab in advanced cancers. Sequencing used immunoSEQ multiplex PCR; TCRdb keeps in-frame clones, though not all of them. Among 40,000 to 55,000 clones listed, about 86% were seen once. The sample here was CD4+ or CD8+ T cells sorted from blood, taken in a trial of the OX40 agonist ivuxolimab. Receptors originate from an adult with an advanced solid tumor such as melanoma, head and neck, liver or kidney cancer.

The chain recombines TRBV9 with TRBJ1-6; 7 bases line up with TRBD1. After removal of 2 bases from V and 7 bases from J, the junction contained 9 bases not matched to a gene. In germline, CDR1 is SGDLS, CDR2 YYNGEE. CDR3 length: 16 residues. CDR3 in amino acids: CASSVGPGTVNSPLHF. CDR3 DNA sequence: TGTGCCAGCAGCGTCGGCCCAGGGACAGTAAATTCACCCCTCCACTTT.

This clone was seen a handful of times. The chain links TRBV6-5 to TRBJ1-4, with TRBD1 matching 7 bases. This CDR3 is built from 14 residues. The V and J ends lost 7 bases and 7 bases, in that order; junction bases with no gene match: 9. CDR1 MNHEY and CDR2 SVGAGI come from the germline V gene. In nucleotides, the CDR3 is TGTGCCAGCAAGGAGACAGGGTCAAGTGAAAAACTGTTTTTT. Its translation: CASKETGSSEKLFF.

In its sample, this clone was seen a few times. This rearrangement joins TRBV9 to TRBJ1-1, with D hard to call. CDR1 is SGDLS, CDR2 YYNGEE, per germline. This CDR3 comprises 12 residues. The V gene lost 4 bases and the J gene lost 5 bases, with 9 bases spanning the gap. CDR3 DNA: TGTGCCAGCAGCCCGACGGGGACTGAAGCTTTCTTT. It specifies CASSPTGTEAFF.

The chain couples TRBV18 to TRBJ1-5; no definite D call. The ends were cut back, 4 bases at V and 7 bases at J, with 8 bases in the middle. This CDR3 has 12 amino acids. Germline CDR1 is KGHSH and CDR2 is LQKENI. Written as DNA, the CDR3 is TGTGCCAGCTCACTTCCCGGGCAGCCCCAGCATTTT. As protein: CASSLPGQPQHF.

J is TRBJ1-2 and V is TRBV5-4; the D gene is possibly TRBD1 (6 bases). V was trimmed by 4 bases and J by 3 bases, leaving 13 bases between them. This CDR3 has 14 amino acids. Per the germline V gene, CDR1 is SGHNT and CDR2 is YYREEE (reference sequence). Here the CDR3 reads CASSPGQSDYGYTF. The CDR3 DNA follows: TGTGCCAGCAGCCCAGGACAGTCAGACTATGGCTACACCTTC. The variable domain in full, completed from reference TRBV5-4 and TRBJ1-2, reads ETGVTQSPTHLIKTRGQQVTLRCSSQSGHNTVSWYQQALGQGPQFIFQYYREEENGRGNFPPRFSGLQFPNYSSELNVNALELDDSALYLCASSPGQSDYGYTFGSGTRLTVV.

The V call is TRBV25-1, the J call TRBJ1-1; 8 nucleotides match TRBD1. There are 14 residues in the CDR3. J lost 0 bases, V lost 5 bases, and 2 bases had no gene match. Germline loops: CDR1 MGHDK, CDR2 SYGVNS. The DNA of the CDR3 is TGTGCCAGCAGTTGGACAGGGATGAACACTGAAGCTTTCTTT. Translation: CASSWTGMNTEAFF. The variable domain in full, completed from reference TRBV25-1 and TRBJ1-1, reads EADIYQTPRYLVIGTGKKITLECSQTMGHDKMYWYQQDPGMELHLIHYSYGVNSTEKGDLSSESTVSRIRTEHFPLTLESARPSHTSQYLCASSWTGMNTEAFFGQGTRLTVV.

The chain combines TRBV11-2 with TRBJ1-2; perhaps TRBD1 as D (5 bases). The CDR3 consists of 16 residues. Between the trimmed V and J ends, which lost 4 bases and 2 bases, there was a span of 17 bases. Per the germline V gene, CDR1 is SGHAT and CDR2 is FQNNGV. The CDR3 bases are TGTGCCAGCAGCTCACGGGGGACTTCCCGCAACTATGGCTACACCTTC. Protein sequence: CASSSRGTSRNYGYTF.

The chain links TRBV6-5 to TRBJ1-1, with D maybe TRBD1 (6 bases). This CDR3 is 14 amino acids long. The V and J ends lost 7 bases and 5 bases respectively, with 17 bases between them. Germline values: CDR1 MNHEY, CDR2 SVGAGI. CDR3 sequence: CASTSAGVGTEAFF. In DNA form, the CDR3 reads TGTGCCAGCACCTCCGCAGGGGTCGGGACTGAAGCTTTCTTT.

V is TRBV11-2 and J is TRBJ1-2; D remains ambiguous. The CDR3 contains 15 residues. Trimming left V 0 bases short and J 4 bases short, with 12 bases between. Germline lookup yields CDR1 SGHAT and CDR2 FQNNGV. DNA for the CDR3: TGTGCCAGCAGCTTAGATGTGGCAGGCTTCTATGGCTACACCTTC. This encodes CASSLDVAGFYGYTF.

This chain uses TRBV13 with TRBJ1-2; possible D gene TRBD1, 5 bases. This CDR3 is built from 16 residues. Germline CDR1 and CDR2: PRHDT and FYEKMQ (reference sequence). Trimming took off 2 bases at V and 4 bases at J, with 17 bases between the two ends. Written as DNA, the CDR3 is TGTGCCAGCAGCTTATACCCTGGGACCGACATCTATGGCTACACCTTC. As protein: CASSLYPGTDIYGYTF.

The V and J genes are TRBV7-7 and TRBJ1-1; D might be TRBD1 (5 bases). The CDR3 is 13 amino acids. Germline V gene sequence: CDR1 SSHAT, CDR2 FNYEAQ (reference sequence). V was shortened by 2 bases and J by 1 base, with 5 bases between the two germline ends. The CDR3 sequence: CASSLTGNTEAFF. As DNA, the CDR3 is TGTGCCAGCAGCTTAACAGGGAACACTGAAGCTTTCTTT. Filled out from reference TRBV7-7 and TRBJ1-1, the complete variable domain reads GAGVSQSPRYKVTKRGQDVTLRCDPISSHATLYWYQQALGQGPEFLTYFNYEAQPDKSGLPSDRFSAERPEGSISTLTIQRTEQRDSAMYRCASSLTGNTEAFFGQGTRLTVV.

V usage is TRBV5-1 and J usage is TRBJ2-1; no reliable D call. CDR1 SGHRS and CDR2 YFSETQ come from the germline V gene. The CDR3 spans 14 residues. V gave up 4 bases and J gave up 2 bases, with 10 bases separating them. CDR3 DNA sequence: TGCGCCAGCAGCCAGGAGTCCCCCTACAATGAGCAGTTCTTC. The encoded protein is CASSQESPYNEQFF.

The chain combines TRBV11-2 with TRBJ2-7, with a tentative D call TRBD1 (7 bases). Germline lookup yields CDR1 SGHAT and CDR2 FQNNGV. Trimming removed 1 base at V and 3 bases at J, with 16 bases between. The CDR3 is 16 residues long. Written as DNA, the CDR3 is TGTGCCAGCAGCTTAGCAATGCAGGGGGGCCACTACGAGCAGTACTTC. Amino acids: CASSLAMQGGHYEQYF. The full variable domain, rest sourced from reference TRBV11-2 and TRBJ2-7, is EAGVAQSPRYKIIEKRQSVAFWCNPISGHATLYWYQQILGQGPKLLIQFQNNGVVDDSQLPKDRFSAERLKGVDSTLKIQPAKLEDSAVYLCASSLAMQGGHYEQYFGPGTRLTVT.

The genes are TRBV29-1 and TRBJ1-2, with a tentative D call TRBD1 (5 bases). This CDR3 has 12 amino acids. CDR1 is SQVTM and CDR2 is ANQGSEA in the germline V gene. Trimming took 8 bases from V and 8 from J, leaving 18 bases between them. CDR3 in amino acids: CSTEGGGGGYTF. The DNA of the CDR3 is TGCAGCACCGAAGGCGGGGGAGGAGGCTACACCTTC.

The chain couples TRBV6-5 to TRBJ2-5; D is undetermined. Germline loops: CDR1 MNHEY, CDR2 SVGAGI. This CDR3 comprises 14 residues. Trimming pared 0 bases from V and 3 bases from J, leaving 8 bases between. CDR3: CASSYSRLEETQYF. The DNA for the CDR3 is TGTGCCAGCAGTTACTCTCGGCTGGAAGAGACCCAGTACTTC.

The chain links TRBV30 to TRBJ1-3; D is unresolved. The CDR3 sequence is 12 residues long. Per germline, CDR1 GTSNPN and CDR2 SVGIG (reference sequence). Deletions cut 0 bases from V and 3 bases from J, with 3 bases between. The CDR3 nucleotides read TGTGCCTGGAGTGTTCGTGGAAACACCATATATTTT. It codes for CAWSVRGNTIYF. The full variable domain, completed using reference TRBV30 and TRBJ1-3, is SQTIHQWPATLVQPVGSPLSLECTVEGTSNPNLYWYRQAAGRGLQLLFYSVGIGQISSEVPQNLSASRPQDRQFILSSKKLLLSDSGFYLCAWSVRGNTIYFGEGSWLTVV.

This chain's CDR3 is CASKEPTTTNEKLFF. As DNA, the CDR3 is TGTGCCAGCAAGGAACCGACAACAACTAATGAAAAACTGTTTTTT. This sequence joins TRBV19 and TRBJ1-4, with D unclear. The CDR3 runs to 15 residues. Germline CDR1 LNHDA, CDR2 SQIVND (reference sequence). V was shortened by 9 bases and J by 0 bases, with 14 bases between the two germline ends.

This chain links TRBV9 with TRBJ1-6; a possible D gene is TRBD1 (6 bases). CDR1 is SGDLS, CDR2 YYNGEE, per germline. The CDR3 totals 20 residues. Trimming removed 3 bases at V and 3 bases at J, with 25 bases between. The CDR3 sequence is CASSGGGALKDILYNSPLHF. In DNA, the CDR3 is TGTGCCAGCAGCGGTGGGGGGGCTTTGAAGGACATACTCTATAATTCACCCCTCCACTTT.

Written as DNA, the CDR3 is TGCAGCGTTGCTAATCGGGACAACTCTGGAAACACCATATATTTT. Its translation: CSVANRDNSGNTIYF. The V gene is TRBV29-1, the J gene TRBJ1-3, with D tentatively TRBD1 (6 bases). CDR1 and CDR2 (germline): SQVTM, ANQGSEA. The CDR3 sequence is 15 residues long. V was shortened by 4 bases and J by 0 bases, with 13 bases between the two germline ends.